This T cell receptor (beta chain) was found in a study of blood T cell repertoires in COVID-19 (dated by TCRdb to the early 2020s). With regard to the full study: The collaborator samples originated in the United States, Italy and Spain and spanned the acute and convalescent phases of COVID-19. The prospective study material was composed of cDNA or gDNA derived from T cells, B-cell-depleted T cells, or PBMCs. The dataset comprised deeply sampled blood TCRbeta repertoires from subjects exposed to, actively infected with, or recovered from COVID-19. A freely available public database, intended as a resource for researchers studying the immune response to SARS-CoV-2, is where the repertoires were released. Samples came from the ongoing ImmuneRACE study (first 160 participants) plus 1,254 subjects from 6 global collaborators. The sample metadata nearly always contained a de-identified subject ID, COVID-19 status, age in years and sex. Where available, HLA class I and class II types were obtained from metadata supplied by the sample provider rather than from assay-based typing.

What the work shows at the level of the full study, not this receptor alone: The quantity of clinical and demographic metadata differed by source and by participant and was supplied without curation.

Collaborating institutions collected whole blood in K2EDTA tubes following their own protocols. For TCRbeta analysis, collaborators shipped samples in one of three forms: frozen whole blood, isolated PBMCs, or DNA extracted from either of those sample types. V and J are truncated by 3 bases and 3 bases respectively, leaving an intervening sequence of 13 bases. Via the germline V gene (reference sequence), CDR1 is SGHNT and CDR2 YYREEE. The CDR3 runs 14 residues from the cysteine to the phenylalanine. The only DNA kept is the CDR3, 42 bases in frame from the first base. About this clone: Its cognate antigen has yet to be identified. No base qualities exist here, and no much larger clone lies one base off it.

TCRbeta CDR3 regions were amplified from genomic DNA using the immunoSEQ Assay, a bias-controlled multiplex PCR. The source study handled its data this way. The number of nucleated cells in each sample was estimated by amplification of reference gene primers within the assay. To quantify the absolute abundance of each unique TCRbeta CDR3 rearrangement, sequence reads were collapsed and filtered. Productive Simpson clonality was computed per sample as the square root of Simpson's diversity index over productive rearrangements. As stored in TCRdb, this immuneACCESS dataset retains in-frame rearrangements with V and J assigned. A fraction of the clones does not appear; measured against another copy, unresolved V genes explain less than half of the discrepancy, and the remainder lacks a known reason. V, J and clone size reflect that table, while D and trimming were determined from the DNA. Recorded for this sample are some 41,000 clones; about nine tenths of them occurred a single time. Clones ranked in the top ten supply 15% to 19% of the sample.

The sequence joins TRBV5-4 to TRBJ2-7; TRBD1 is a possible D gene, resting on 6 matching bases. This receptor was taken from a woman in her 30s in a cohort sampled during active COVID-19. The sample taken for sequencing was peripheral blood. The CDR3 loop reads CASSYGGQSYEQYF. The DNA reads as follows: TGTGCCAGCAGCTACGGCGGACAGAGCTACGAGCAGTACTTC.